What follows are 16 T cell receptor beta chains derived from one specimen sequenced in a study of control samples from healthy donors and cancer patients. Produced via immunoSEQ multiplex PCR; TCRdb's table is partial and in-frame only. The table has more than 20,000 clones, approximately 91% seen once. Sequences were obtained from PBMCs. All receptors derive from a man over 45 with lung cancer.

The J gene is TRBJ2-1, the V gene TRBV4-3, with TRBD2 matching 11 bases. V gave up 4 bases and J gave up 4 bases; unmatched junction bases: 3. This CDR3 comprises 15 residues. The germline CDR1 and CDR2 sequences are LGHNA and YSLEER. CDR3 sequence: CASSRLAGGYNEQFF. CDR3 DNA: TGCGCCAGCAGCCGTCTAGCGGGGGGTTACAATGAGCAGTTCTTC.

This rearrangement joins TRBV7-2 to TRBJ1-1; D remains ambiguous. CDR1 is SGHTA, CDR2 FQGNSA, per germline. The CDR3 consists of 15 residues. Deletions cut 4 bases from V and 10 bases from J, with 22 bases between. The CDR3 DNA sequence: TGTGCCAGCAGCTCCGGCCCCTCGTCAAGCTCCCTAGCTTTCTTT. As protein: CASSSGPSSSSLAFF. Based on the CDR3 plus reference TRBV7-2 and TRBJ1-1, the full variable domain is GAGVSQSPSNKVTEKGKDVELRCDPISGHTALYWYRQSLGQGLEFLIYFQGNSAPDKSGLPSDRFSAERTGGSVSTLTIQRTQQEDSAVYLCASSSGPSSSSLAFFGQGTRLTVV.

This chain links TRBV2 with TRBJ2-1; TRBD1 aligns across 7 bases. Germline trimming cut 7 bases from V and 4 bases from J; bases unmatched to any gene: 4. The CDR3 spans 13 residues. Germline CDR1 and CDR2: SNHLY and FYNNEI. CDR3: CASTQGQYNEQFF. The DNA for the CDR3 is TGTGCCAGCACTCAGGGACAGTACAATGAGCAGTTCTTC.

The chain carries TRBV4-1 and TRBJ1-5; 7 bases line up with TRBD1. This CDR3 region has 14 residues. CDR1 and CDR2 from the germline V gene are MGHRA and YSYEKL. The junction had 7 bases not matched to a gene; V was cut back by 4 bases and J by 7 bases. The CDR3 DNA sequence: TGCGCCAGCAGCCCCACGACACAGGGGCAGCCCCAGCATTTT. Its protein is CASSPTTQGQPQHF.

The chain recombines TRBV24-1 with TRBJ2-1, with TRBD1 as a possible D gene (5 bases). The length of the CDR3 is 12 residues. The V end was cut by 5 bases, the J end by 7 bases, with 8 bases between. Germline loops: CDR1 KGHDR, CDR2 SFDVKD. The CDR3, as DNA: TGTGCCACCAGTGTAGCAGGGAATGAGCAGTTCTTC. Translated: CATSVAGNEQFF.

The genes are TRBV18 and TRBJ1-1; D is undetermined. Germline V gene data show CDR1 as KGHSH and CDR2 as LQKENI. The CDR3 covers 15 residues. V was trimmed by 2 bases and J by 1 base, leaving 11 bases between them. DNA for the CDR3: TGTGCCAGCTCACCAGTGGGCAGTTCGAACACTGAAGCTTTCTTT. Translation gives CASSPVGSSNTEAFF.

The chain uses TRBV6-1 and TRBJ1-6, with D possibly being TRBD1 (5 bases). Germline assignment: CDR1 MNHNS and CDR2 SASEGT. The length of the CDR3 is 18 residues. V lost 3 bases, J lost 6 bases, and 21 bases lay in between. Here the CDR3 DNA reads TGTGCCAGCAGTGAGGGCAGGGTCCTCCTATCTCCTAATTCACCCCTCCACTTT. Its protein is CASSEGRVLLSPNSPLHF.

CDR3 residues: CASSDTSGSAKYF. Written as DNA, the CDR3 is TGTGCCAGTAGTGATACGAGTGGCTCGGCAAAGTACTTC. J is TRBJ2-7 and V is TRBV19; D remains unclear. The CDR3 length is 13 residues. Looked up from germline, CDR1 is LNHDA and CDR2 is SQIVND (reference sequence). With 5 bases removed from V and 11 bases from J, the gap between germline ends came to 19 bases.

The chain uses TRBV5-1 and TRBJ1-1; the D is unclear. The CDR3 has 12 residues. The germline V and J ends were trimmed by 1 base and 7 bases, with 8 bases remaining between them. Germline CDR1 SGHRS, CDR2 YFSETQ. CDR3 sequence reads: CASSLNTHEAFF. Written as DNA, the CDR3 is TGCGCCAGCAGCTTGAACACCCATGAAGCTTTCTTT.

The V and J genes are TRBV2 and TRBJ1-2, with TRBD1 as a possible D gene (5 bases). The CDR3 contains 13 residues. V was shortened by 5 bases and J by 11 bases, with 18 bases between the two germline ends. Germline V gene lookup returns CDR1 SNHLY and CDR2 FYNNEI. CDR3 DNA sequence: TGTGCCAGCAGTCAAAACCTAATCCGGGGGTACACCTTC. This translates into CASSQNLIRGYTF. The variable domain in full, with the rest retrieved from reference TRBV2 and TRBJ1-2, is EPEVTQTPSHQVTQMGQEVILRCVPISNHLYFYWYRQILGQKVEFLVSFYNNEISEKSEIFDDQFSVERPDGSNFTLKIRSTKLEDSAMYFCASSQNLIRGYTFGSGTRLTVV.

The V and J genes are TRBV9 and TRBJ1-1, with 7 bases matching TRBD1. The V gene end was trimmed by 4 bases and the J gene end by 4 bases; junction bases not matched to a gene: 10. CDR3 length: 15 amino acids. Germline CDR1 and CDR2: SGDLS and YYNGEE. CDR3 bases: TGTGCCAGCAGCCCGACAGGGTGGGAGGCCACTGAAGCTTTCTTT. Translation: CASSPTGWEATEAFF.

This clone appeared once. V gene TRBV7-2 combines with J gene TRBJ2-7; TRBD1 matches at 7 bases. Unmatched junction bases numbered 7, after V lost 2 bases and J lost 6 bases. The CDR3 extends over 14 amino acids. From germline, CDR1 is SGHTA and CDR2 FQGNSA. The CDR3 spells CASSLNRGRVEQYF. In DNA form, the CDR3 reads TGTGCCAGCAGCTTAAACAGGGGAAGGGTCGAGCAGTACTTC.

The rearrangement joins TRBV18 to TRBJ2-7; 7 positions match TRBD1. This CDR3 is built from 17 residues. V was clipped by 0 bases and J by 2 bases; unmatched bases: 10. Germline CDR1 reads KGHSH; CDR2 reads LQKENI. The CDR3 here is CASSPPRNRDSPYEQYF. Written as DNA, the CDR3 is TGTGCCAGCTCACCACCAAGGAACCGGGACAGTCCCTACGAGCAGTACTTC.

V and J are TRBV25-1 and TRBJ1-2; 7 bases agree with TRBD1. Germline V gene sequence: CDR1 MGHDK, CDR2 SYGVNS. Trimming took 6 bases from V and 3 from J; bases not matched to a gene: 10. CDR3 length equals 15 residues. This CDR3 reads CASSKTTGDHYGYTF. Here the CDR3 DNA reads TGTGCCAGCAGCAAAACCACAGGGGACCACTATGGCTACACCTTC.

The J gene is TRBJ1-4, the V gene TRBV5-4, with TRBD1 identical over 8 bases. The V gene's germline CDR1 is SGHNT and CDR2 YYREEE (reference sequence). With V trimmed by 4 bases and J by 12 bases, 11 bases remained unmatched. The CDR3 covers 14 residues. DNA of the CDR3: TGTGCCAGCAGCGTAGACAGGGGATACGGGGAACTGTTTTTT. Protein product: CASSVDRGYGELFF.

The chain employs TRBV7-2 and TRBJ2-5, with 14 bases lining up with TRBD2. V shed 6 bases and J 2 bases; nucleotides not matched to a gene: 5. Germline V lookup: CDR1 SGHTA, CDR2 FQGNSA. CDR3 length: 16 residues. The CDR3 region is CASRWTSGGPQETQYF. Here the CDR3 DNA reads TGTGCCAGCAGATGGACTAGCGGGGGGCCACAAGAGACCCAGTACTTC.